Below are 32 T cell receptor beta chains sequenced from a single sample in a study of OX40 agonist ivuxolimab in advanced cancers. Assay used: immunoSEQ multiplex PCR; TCRdb lists only in-frame clones, some missing. The table lists approximately 58,000 clones, 80% to 85% of them singletons, with approximately 4.5% in the top ten. Sequenced material: CD4+ or CD8+ T cells sorted from blood, taken in a trial of the OX40 agonist ivuxolimab. These receptor sequences come from an adult with an advanced solid tumor such as melanoma, head and neck, liver or kidney cancer.

This clone was recorded only once. V usage is TRBV19 and J usage is TRBJ2-7; 8 nucleotides line up with TRBD1. The CDR3 extends over 14 amino acids. Germline-derived CDR1 and CDR2 are LNHDA and SQIVND (reference sequence). Trimming cost V 0 bases and J 2 bases; bases outside gene matches: 0. Here the CDR3 DNA reads TGTGCCAGTAGTATAGAACAGGGGGCCTACGAGCAGTACTTC. It translates to CASSIEQGAYEQYF.

V gene TRBV6-5 combines with J gene TRBJ1-5, with D perhaps TRBD1 (5 bases). The CDR3 totals 14 residues. Germline V lookup: CDR1 MNHEY, CDR2 SVGAGI. The ends were cut back, 6 bases at V and 3 bases at J, with 12 bases in the middle. CDR3 in amino acids: CASRLGGINQPQHF. In DNA form, the CDR3 reads TGTGCCAGCAGGTTGGGGGGGATCAATCAGCCCCAGCATTTT.

The chain couples TRBV4-1 to TRBJ1-1; D is uncertain. From germline, CDR1 is MGHRA and CDR2 YSYEKL. This CDR3 is 16 amino acids long. V gave up 1 base and J gave up 3 bases, with 15 bases separating them. The chain's CDR3 is CASSQGRSVGDTEAFF. CDR3 sequence (DNA): TGCGCCAGCAGCCAAGGACGAAGCGTCGGGGACACTGAAGCTTTCTTT.

The chain links TRBV9 to TRBJ2-5, with TRBD1 matching 10 bases. This CDR3 is 15 amino acids long. Germline CDR1 is SGDLS and CDR2 is YYNGEE. Trimming cost V 3 bases and J 5 bases; bases outside gene matches: 7. The CDR3 nucleotides read TGTGCCAGCAGCGCCGAGGGACAGGGGCGGGAGACCCAGTACTTC. This codes for CASSAEGQGRETQYF.

Only one count was recorded for this clone. The J gene is TRBJ1-1, the V gene TRBV14; the match to TRBD1 covers 8 bases. J was trimmed by 5 bases and V by 6 bases; bases with no gene match: 5. Germline loops: CDR1 SGHDN, CDR2 FVKESK. The CDR3 consists of 13 residues. The chain's CDR3 is CASSLTGGTEAFF. As DNA, the CDR3 is TGTGCCAGCAGTCTAACAGGGGGGACTGAAGCTTTCTTT. Supplemented by reference TRBV14 and TRBJ1-1, the full variable domain reads EAGVTQFPSHSVIEKGQTVTLRCDPISGHDNLYWYRRVMGKEIKFLLHFVKESKQDESGMPNNRFLAERTGGTYSTLKVQPAELEDSGVYFCASSLTGGTEAFFGQGTRLTVV.

The rearrangement uses TRBV6-5 and TRBJ1-2; D remains unclear. Germline loops: CDR1 MNHEY, CDR2 SVGAGI. There are 14 residues in the CDR3. V gave up 5 bases and J gave up 4 bases, with 14 bases separating them. In DNA, the CDR3 is TGTGCCAGCAGTCCGGGAGGGTTTAGCTATGGCTACACCTTC. It specifies CASSPGGFSYGYTF.

The chain joins TRBV6-1 to TRBJ1-1; D not certain. Trimming took off 9 bases at V and 0 bases at J, with 14 bases between the two ends. The germline CDR1 and CDR2 sequences are MNHNS and SASEGT. The CDR3 is made up of 14 amino acids. The DNA of the CDR3 is TGTGCCAGTCACCGGGAGCCCATGAACACTGAAGCTTTCTTT. Residues: CASHREPMNTEAFF.

This clone was observed a handful of times. This chain links TRBV9 with TRBJ1-5, with D tentatively TRBD1 (6 bases). The CDR3 is made up of 12 amino acids. Germline V gene lookup returns CDR1 SGDLS and CDR2 YYNGEE. V was shortened by 4 bases and J by 5 bases, with 7 bases between the two germline ends. CDR3 loop: CASSSGDQPQHF. The CDR3 DNA is TGTGCCAGCAGCTCAGGGGATCAGCCCCAGCATTTT.

The rearrangement joins TRBV2 to TRBJ2-7; D is undetermined. There are 11 residues in the CDR3. In germline, CDR1 is SNHLY, CDR2 FYNNEI. Trimming stripped 6 bases from V and 4 bases from J, with 7 bases between. CDR3 sequence reads: CASRTEYEQYF. The DNA for the CDR3 is TGTGCCAGCAGGACTGAGTACGAGCAGTACTTC.

V gene TRBV28 combines with J gene TRBJ1-1; D unresolved. Germline CDR1 and CDR2: MDHEN and SYDVKM. V dropped 7 bases and J dropped 7 bases, with 13 bases sitting between them. This CDR3 spans 12 amino acids. The CDR3 loop is CASTNPRVEAFF. For the CDR3, the DNA is TGTGCCAGCACCAATCCCCGGGTTGAAGCTTTCTTT. The whole variable domain, remainder taken from reference TRBV28 and TRBJ1-1, is DVKVTQSSRYLVKRTGEKVFLECVQDMDHENMFWYRQDPGLGLRLIYFSYDVKMKEKGDIPEGYSVSREKKERFSLILESASTNQTSMYLCASTNPRVEAFFGQGTRLTVV.

The V call is TRBV7-8, the J call TRBJ2-4; 10 positions match TRBD1. Germline V gene sequence: CDR1 SGHVS, CDR2 FQNEAQ. J was trimmed by 3 bases and V by 3 bases; bases with no gene match: 8. This CDR3 contains 17 residues. CDR3 DNA sequence: TGTGCCAGCAGCTTTGGACAGGGGGGAAGAGGCAAAAACATTCAGTACTTC. Translated: CASSFGQGGRGKNIQYF.

The sample holds one count of this clone. The chain carries TRBV6-6 and TRBJ1-1; D is uncertain. The CDR3 loop spans 14 amino acids. With 2 bases removed from V and 3 bases from J, the gap between germline ends came to 10 bases. The V gene's germline CDR1 is MNHNY and CDR2 SVGAGI (reference sequence). The CDR3 spells CASSYTDGHTEAFF. CDR3 nucleotide sequence: TGTGCCAGCAGTTACACCGATGGACACACTGAAGCTTTCTTT.

DNA for the CDR3: TGTGCCAGCAGAGGGACAGGTGTAAACGGATTTACTGAAGCTTTCTTT. Translating it yields CASRGTGVNGFTEAFF. The genes are TRBV2 and TRBJ1-1; 8 bases agree with TRBD1. Germline CDR1 and CDR2: SNHLY and FYNNEI. CDR3 length equals 16 residues. J gave up 5 bases and V 6 bases, and 14 bases lay outside the gene matches.

This chain links TRBV19 with TRBJ1-5; D not resolved. The CDR3 is 12 amino acids. CDR1 is LNHDA and CDR2 is SQIVND in the germline V gene (reference sequence). Between the trimmed V and J ends, which lost 6 bases and 5 bases, there was a span of 8 bases. The CDR3 sequence is CASSNADQPQHF. CDR3 nucleotide sequence: TGTGCCAGTAGCAATGCAGATCAGCCCCAGCATTTT.

The J gene is TRBJ1-3, the V gene TRBV7-3; 7 bases are a match to TRBD1. V lost 5 bases and J lost 0; bases outside the gene matches: 7. Per the germline V gene, CDR1 is SGHTA and CDR2 is FQGTGA. This CDR3 is 16 amino acids long. The CDR3 DNA is TGTGCCAGCAGCCGAAGGACAGGAGACTCTGGAAACACCATATATTTT. This encodes CASSRRTGDSGNTIYF.

This chain connects TRBV11-2 to TRBJ2-5; 8 nucleotides line up with TRBD2. Germline values: CDR1 SGHAT, CDR2 FQNNGV. The CDR3 loop spans 16 amino acids. V gave up 5 bases and J gave up 8 bases; unmatched junction bases: 16. CDR3 DNA sequence: TGTGCCAGCAGCGTCGGGGGGGGGCAGTCTCACGCTACCCAGTACTTC. Protein: CASSVGGGQSHATQYF. The variable domain in full, with the rest retrieved from reference TRBV11-2 and TRBJ2-5, is EAGVAQSPRYKIIEKRQSVAFWCNPISGHATLYWYQQILGQGPKLLIQFQNNGVVDDSQLPKDRFSAERLKGVDSTLKIQPAKLEDSAVYLCASSVGGGQSHATQYFGPGTRLLVL.

The rearrangement uses TRBV5-4 and TRBJ2-5; 9 bases align to TRBD1. The CDR3 runs to 16 residues. V lost 5 bases and J lost 1; bases outside the gene matches: 9. Germline V gene lookup returns CDR1 SGHNT and CDR2 YYREEE (reference sequence). CDR3 loop: CASRDPGQGSQETQYF. The DNA for the CDR3 is TGTGCCAGCAGGGACCCGGGACAGGGATCCCAAGAGACCCAGTACTTC.

The chain employs TRBV29-1 and TRBJ1-1; D call uncertain. Germline V gene sequence: CDR1 SQVTM, CDR2 ANQGSEA. Trimming removed 4 bases from V and 8 bases from J, with 14 bases in between. The CDR3 contains 12 residues. The CDR3 reads CSVVEGPGEAFF. The CDR3, as DNA: TGCAGCGTTGTGGAGGGCCCGGGGGAAGCTTTCTTT.

V usage is TRBV28 and J usage is TRBJ1-5, with D tentatively TRBD1 (6 bases). Germline CDR1 MDHEN, CDR2 SYDVKM. Trimming took off 6 bases at V and 3 bases at J, with 18 bases between the two ends. There are 16 residues in the CDR3. In DNA, the CDR3 is TGTGCCAGCAGCTGGGGGCAAGGTGCCGCCAATCAGCCCCAGCATTTT. Amino acid sequence: CASSWGQGAANQPQHF.

This chain links TRBV5-1 with TRBJ1-2, with D unresolved. Germline lookup yields CDR1 SGHRS and CDR2 YFSETQ. The CDR3 covers 15 residues. The ends were cut back, 4 bases at V and 4 bases at J, with 17 bases in the middle. In DNA form, the CDR3 reads TGCGCCAGCAGCGAAGTCGGCGGTGAGGGCTATGGCTACACCTTC. It codes for CASSEVGGEGYGYTF.

J is TRBJ1-4 and V is TRBV28, with 7 nucleotides matching TRBD1. The J segment lost 1 base and the V segment lost 6 bases, leaving 11 bases of the junction unmatched. The CDR3 extends over 17 amino acids. Looked up from germline, CDR1 is MDHEN and CDR2 is SYDVKM. In nucleotides, the CDR3 is TGTGCCAGCAGCGATCCCCGGGACAGCCTAACTAATGAAAAACTGTTTTTT. It yields the protein CASSDPRDSLTNEKLFF. The entire variable domain, with the rest obtained from reference TRBV28 and TRBJ1-4, is as follows: DVKVTQSSRYLVKRTGEKVFLECVQDMDHENMFWYRQDPGLGLRLIYFSYDVKMKEKGDIPEGYSVSREKKERFSLILESASTNQTSMYLCASSDPRDSLTNEKLFFGSGTQLSVL.

The gene calls are TRBV14 and TRBJ2-1; tentatively, D is TRBD1 (6 bases). Germline CDR1 and CDR2: SGHDN and FVKESK. There are 14 residues in the CDR3. V lost 2 bases to trimming and J lost 14 bases, with 19 bases between them. The CDR3 coding sequence is TGTGCCAGCAGCCAAAGGGGGTGGGACGGTCTCAAGTTCTTC. It yields the protein CASSQRGWDGLKFF. Based on the CDR3 plus reference TRBV14 and TRBJ2-1, the full variable domain is EAGVTQFPSHSVIEKGQTVTLRCDPISGHDNLYWYRRVMGKEIKFLLHFVKESKQDESGMPNNRFLAERTGGTYSTLKVQPAELEDSGVYFCASSQRGWDGLKFFGPGTRLTVL.

This chain links TRBV6-5 with TRBJ2-7; 9 bases are shared with TRBD1. The junction had 8 bases not matched to a gene; V was cut back by 4 bases and J by 1 base. Germline CDR1 is MNHEY and CDR2 is SVGAGI. There are 16 residues in the CDR3. CDR3: CASSSLDRGRSYEQYF. The CDR3 DNA reads TGTGCCAGCAGTTCCCTGGACAGGGGACGATCCTACGAGCAGTACTTC.

The CDR3, as DNA: TGTGCCAGCAGTCCGGACAGGGTTAATTCACCCCTCCACTTT. Encoded protein: CASSPDRVNSPLHF. The gene calls are TRBV6-6 and TRBJ1-6; TRBD1 aligns across 8 bases. Germline loops: CDR1 MNHNY, CDR2 SVGAGI (reference sequence). The CDR3 runs to 14 residues. The V and J ends lost 5 bases and 6 bases, in that order; junction bases with no gene match: 3.

The V and J genes are TRBV28 and TRBJ2-7; D is perhaps TRBD1 or TRBD2 (5 bases each). Trimming removed 4 bases from V and 4 bases from J, with 14 bases in between. This CDR3 contains 14 residues. CDR1 is MDHEN and CDR2 is SYDVKM in the germline V gene. CDR3 coding DNA: TGTGCCAGCAGTTCCGGGACCAGCAAGTACGAGCAGTACTTC. Its protein product is CASSSGTSKYEQYF.

This chain links TRBV21-1 with TRBJ2-3; whether TRBD2, the table's D call, matches the DNA was not checked. TRBV21-1 is described as a pseudogene. CDR3 size: 16 residues. CDR3 amino acids: CASSGTSGGVIDTQYF. The CDR3 DNA reads as TGTGCCAGCAGCGGGACTAGCGGGGGGGTTATAGATACGCAGTATTTT.

This rearrangement joins TRBV19 to TRBJ1-6, with a tentative D call TRBD1 (6 bases). Germline CDR1 reads LNHDA; CDR2 reads SQIVND (reference sequence). The V end was cut by 10 bases, the J end by 7 bases, with 17 bases between. The CDR3 is made up of 14 amino acids. The CDR3 protein is CATRSQGWNSPLHF. CDR3 nucleotide sequence: TGTGCCACAAGATCCCAGGGGTGGAATTCACCCCTCCACTTT.

This clone was observed once. The genes are TRBV7-3 and TRBJ2-1; 9 nucleotides agree with TRBD2. CDR3 length equals 14 residues. The germline V gene has CDR1 SGHTA and CDR2 FQGTGA. Germline trimming cut 2 bases from V and 7 bases from J; bases unmatched to any gene: 3. The CDR3 protein is CASSLGGLANEQFF. As DNA, the CDR3 is TGTGCCAGCAGCTTAGGCGGACTAGCGAATGAGCAGTTCTTC. Variable domain in full (rest from reference TRBV7-3 and TRBJ2-1): GAGVSQTPSNKVTEKGKYVELRCDPISGHTALYWYRQSLGQGPEFLIYFQGTGAADDSGLPNDRFFAVRPEGSVSTLKIQRTERGDSAVYLCASSLGGLANEQFFGPGTRLTVL.

The chain has TRBV15 and TRBJ1-1; D is uncertain. CDR1 is LNHNV, CDR2 YYDKDF, per germline (reference sequence). The CDR3 contains 14 residues. The ends were cut back, 1 base at V and 1 base at J, with 7 bases in the middle. The CDR3 DNA reads TGTGCCACCAGCAGAGCGGTCCGGAACACTGAAGCTTTCTTT. Translated, it gives CATSRAVRNTEAFF.

This chain connects TRBV10-3 to TRBJ2-2; D may be TRBD1 (6 bases). CDR3 size: 16 residues. Germline CDR1 reads ENHRY; CDR2 reads SYGVKD. The V end was cut by 5 bases, the J end by 0 bases, with 13 bases between. The CDR3 nucleotides are TGTGCCATCAGTACCCTAGGGGGACCGAACACCGGGGAGCTGTTTTTT. Translated: CAISTLGGPNTGELFF.

The chain is built from TRBV18 and TRBJ1-2; possibly TRBD1 for D (5 bases). Germline CDR1 KGHSH, CDR2 LQKENI. V lost 2 bases and J lost 5, with 9 bases in between. The CDR3 consists of 13 residues. CDR3 loop: CASSPGAAYGYTF. In DNA, the CDR3 is TGTGCCAGCTCACCAGGGGCAGCGTATGGCTACACCTTC.

A few counts support this clone. The chain employs TRBV6-1 and TRBJ1-5, with 7 bases aligning to TRBD1. The CDR3 covers 14 residues. The ends lost 6 bases at V and 3 bases at J; junction bases unmatched: 5. Germline CDR1 and CDR2: MNHNS and SASEGT. Written as DNA, the CDR3 is TGTGCCAGCAGGGGAGACAGGGCCAATCAGCCCCAGCATTTT. This sequence encodes CASRGDRANQPQHF.